The 16 T cell receptor beta chains reported below all come from one sample, sequenced in a study of blood T cell repertoires in COVID-19. The table came from immunoSEQ multiplex PCR; TCRdb's copy has only in-frame clones and leaves some out. The sample has fewer than 300,000 clones; over 65% are singletons. Input material: peripheral blood. The receptor set was obtained from a woman older than 75 with acute or convalescent COVID-19.

This clone was picked up one time. V and J are TRBV30 and TRBJ2-1; D perhaps matches TRBD2 (6 bases). Trimming removed 5 bases from V and 12 bases from J, with 14 bases in between. Germline lookup yields CDR1 GTSNPN and CDR2 SVGIG (reference sequence). The CDR3 consists of 11 residues. The CDR3 sequence is CAWETRERQFF. DNA of the CDR3: TGTGCCTGGGAGACACGGGAGCGGCAGTTCTTC.

The chain combines TRBV27 with TRBJ2-7; tentative D call: TRBD1 (6 bases). This CDR3 is 13 amino acids long. The germline V gene has CDR1 MNHEY and CDR2 SMNVEV (reference sequence). The V end lost 10 bases, the J end lost 1 base, and 14 bases lay between the germline ends. The DNA of the CDR3 is TGTGCCACCCGCCGGGACAATTCCTACGAGCAGTACTTC. Translated: CATRRDNSYEQYF.

V is TRBV11-3 and J is TRBJ1-5, with D possibly TRBD1 on 6 matching bases. CDR1 and CDR2 (germline): SGHNT, YENEEA. The V gene lost 2 bases and the J gene lost 0 bases, with 23 bases spanning the gap. CDR3 size: 20 residues. CDR3 sequence (DNA): TGTGCCAGCAGCTTATGGACAGTTGCACCCAGGTTGAATAGCAATCAGCCCCAGCATTTT. Its protein product is CASSLWTVAPRLNSNQPQHF.

The chain joins TRBV4-1 to TRBJ1-2, with a tentative D call TRBD1 (5 bases). The CDR3 contains 15 residues. Trimming shortened V by 0 bases and J by 4 bases, and 12 bases separated the two germline ends. Germline V gene lookup returns CDR1 MGHRA and CDR2 YSYEKL. CDR3 sequence (DNA): TGCGCCAGCAGCCAAGATCGATCAAGGGGCTATGGCTACACCTTC. Translated: CASSQDRSRGYGYTF.

The chain employs TRBV2 and TRBJ2-6, with 12 nucleotides matching TRBD1. After removal of 7 bases from V and 4 bases from J, the junction contained 5 bases not matched to a gene. The CDR3 is made up of 16 amino acids. The germline V gene has CDR1 SNHLY and CDR2 FYNNEI. Here the CDR3 reads CASTPGQGAGANVLTF. CDR3 nucleotide sequence: TGTGCCAGCACTCCGGGACAGGGGGCCGGGGCCAACGTCCTGACTTTC. Full variable domain (remainder filled in from reference TRBV2 and TRBJ2-6): EPEVTQTPSHQVTQMGQEVILRCVPISNHLYFYWYRQILGQKVEFLVSFYNNEISEKSEIFDDQFSVERPDGSNFTLKIRSTKLEDSAMYFCASTPGQGAGANVLTFGAGSRLTVL.

Only one count was recorded for this clone. The CDR3 DNA is TGCGCCAGCAGCGAAGACAGGCCTAATTGGTACTTC. Translation gives CASSEDRPNWYF. The chain uses TRBV5-1 and TRBJ2-7; the D gene is possibly TRBD1 (6 bases). Germline values: CDR1 SGHRS, CDR2 YFSETQ. V lost 4 bases to trimming and J lost 12 bases, with 17 bases between them. The CDR3 has 12 residues.

The chain is built from TRBV27 and TRBJ2-7; 10 nucleotides match TRBD1. This CDR3 spans 18 amino acids. Germline CDR1 and CDR2: MNHEY and SMNVEV (reference sequence). V shed 6 bases, J shed 2 bases, and the junction held 16 bases outside the gene matches. The CDR3 DNA reads TGTGCCAGCAGCCTTAAACCCCCGACAGGGGGCCTCACCTACGAGCAGTACTTC. It is translated as CASSLKPPTGGLTYEQYF.

This chain connects TRBV28 to TRBJ1-2; D possibly corresponds to TRBD1 (5 bases). Germline V gene data show CDR1 as MDHEN and CDR2 as SYDVKM. Deletions cut 5 bases from V and 0 bases from J, with 13 bases between. The CDR3 length is 15 residues. In nucleotides, the CDR3 is TGTGCCAGCAGTCCTCCCTGGGGCACTAACTATGGCTACACCTTC. Protein product: CASSPPWGTNYGYTF.

The chain carries TRBV29-1 and TRBJ2-5; tentatively, D is TRBD1 (5 bases). The germline V and J ends were trimmed by 6 bases and 3 bases, with 8 bases remaining between them. This CDR3 has 11 residues. Germline loops: CDR1 SQVTM, CDR2 ANQGSEA. CDR3 DNA: TGCAGCGTGGACAAGGAAGAGACCCAGTACTTC. Residues: CSVDKEETQYF.

This sequence joins TRBV6-5 and TRBJ2-1; TRBD1 aligns across 7 bases. Germline V gene data show CDR1 as MNHEY and CDR2 as SVGAGI. V dropped 6 bases and J dropped 6; count of bases not matched to a gene: 11. The CDR3 spans 15 residues. The CDR3 coding sequence is TGTGCCAGCAGACGACAGGGCGTTTTCCGCAATGAGCAGTTCTTC. As protein: CASRRQGVFRNEQFF.

This chain connects TRBV18 to TRBJ2-1; possibly TRBD2 for D (6 bases). The CDR3 covers 13 residues. Trimming cost V 4 bases and J 3 bases, with 7 bases left between them. Per germline, CDR1 KGHSH and CDR2 LQKENI. CDR3 sequence: CASSLADYNEQFF. Written as DNA, the CDR3 is TGTGCCAGCTCACTAGCGGACTACAATGAGCAGTTCTTC.

As regards this clone: Other DNA sequences of this sample code for an identical CDR3. The rearrangement uses TRBV3-1 (or the pseudogene TRBV3-2) and TRBJ1-4, with 7 bases identical to TRBD1. Unmatched junction bases numbered 3, after V lost 1 base and J lost 4 bases. This CDR3 spans 15 amino acids. The germline V gene has CDR1 LGHDT and CDR2 YNNKEL (reference sequence). This CDR3 is CASSQGTGGNEKLFF. The DNA for the CDR3 is TGTGCCAGCAGCCAAGGGACAGGCGGTAATGAAAAACTGTTTTTT.

V gene TRBV18 combines with J gene TRBJ1-3, with D possibly TRBD1 on 5 matching bases. CDR3 length equals 16 residues. Germline values: CDR1 KGHSH, CDR2 LQKENI. V was pared by 2 bases and J by 3 bases, with 14 bases between. CDR3 in DNA: TGTGCCAGCTCACCAAGTCGGGGGTTAGGTGGAAACACCATATATTTT. Residues: CASSPSRGLGGNTIYF.

The chain recombines TRBV19 with TRBJ1-4, with 7 bases matching TRBD1. The ends lost 3 bases at V and 8 bases at J; junction bases unmatched: 9. Germline V gene lookup returns CDR1 LNHDA and CDR2 SQIVND (reference sequence). The CDR3 extends over 15 amino acids. The CDR3 bases are TGTGCCAGTAGTATGGATCGACAGGGTGGCGAAAAACTGTTTTTT. This codes for CASSMDRQGGEKLFF.

This chain links TRBV5-1 with TRBJ2-2, with 7 bases identical to TRBD1. The CDR3 is made up of 17 amino acids. The V gene's germline CDR1 is SGHRS and CDR2 YFSETQ. The ends lost 4 bases at V and 6 bases at J; junction bases unmatched: 15. The CDR3 region is CASSDYPGQRGSGELFF. CDR3 nucleotide sequence: TGCGCCAGCAGCGACTACCCGGGACAGAGGGGTTCCGGGGAGCTGTTTTTT.

The chain carries TRBV6-5 and TRBJ1-1; 8 bases fit TRBD1. The CDR3 sequence is 14 residues long. From germline, CDR1 is MNHEY and CDR2 SVGAGI. V lost 5 bases to trimming and J lost 0 bases; unmatched junction nucleotides: 2. The DNA of the CDR3 is TGTGCCAGCAGTAAGACAGGGGTGAACACTGAAGCTTTCTTT. The encoded protein is CASSKTGVNTEAFF.